This TCR beta chain originates from a study of CD8 T cells in ankylosing spondylitis. Looked up from germline, CDR1 is LGHDT and CDR2 is YNNKEL (reference sequence). This CDR3 region has 14 residues. Trimming stripped 1 base from V and 0 bases from J, with 6 bases between. With molecular barcodes, quantitative 5'-RACE was used to make the TCR beta libraries. TCRdb processed the 5' RACE reads anew with MiXCR; each CDR3 protein has one entry. The profile covers roughly 150,000 distinct CDR3 sequences, with roughly 6.6% appearing a single time and 9.5% to 15% taken by the ten largest. This clonotype was seen ten or more times. Its antigen is unidentified. Broader study findings: A subset of motif variants has previously been described in the synovial fluid and blood of reactive arthritis. The clones that were linked to disease were reported to be significantly enriched in matched synovial fluid samples from ankylosing spondylitis patients. A motif of eight highly homologous TCR beta variants was seen as apparently characteristic of ankylosing spondylitis blood.

This sequence originates from a female donor with ankylosing spondylitis or in good health (not recorded which). The chain links TRBV3-1 to TRBJ1-2; no firm D call. Sequenced sample: blood, either unsorted or a sorted T cell fraction (not recorded which). This chain's CDR3 is CASSQGAANYGYTF. The CDR3 bases are TGTGCCAGCAGCCAAGGGGCAGCTAACTATGGCTACACCTTC.